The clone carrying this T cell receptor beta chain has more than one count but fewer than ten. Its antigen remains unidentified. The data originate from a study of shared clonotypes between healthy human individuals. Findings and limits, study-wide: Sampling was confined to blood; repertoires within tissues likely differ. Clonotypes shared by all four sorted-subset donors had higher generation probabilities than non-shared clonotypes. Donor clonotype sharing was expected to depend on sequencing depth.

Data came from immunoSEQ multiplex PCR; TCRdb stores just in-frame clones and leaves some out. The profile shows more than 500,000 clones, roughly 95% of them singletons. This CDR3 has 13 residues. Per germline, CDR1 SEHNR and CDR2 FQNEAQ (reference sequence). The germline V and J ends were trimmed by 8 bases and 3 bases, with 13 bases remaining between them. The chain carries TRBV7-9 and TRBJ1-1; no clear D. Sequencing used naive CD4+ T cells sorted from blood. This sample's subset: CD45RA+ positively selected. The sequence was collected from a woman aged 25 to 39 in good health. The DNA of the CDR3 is TGTGCCAGCGATGCCGGGATCGACACTGAAGCTTTCTTT. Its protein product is CASDAGIDTEAFF.